The 11 T cell receptor beta chains reported below all come from one sample, sequenced in a study of shared T cell receptors in the human thymus. Data came from immunoSEQ multiplex PCR; TCRdb stores just in-frame clones and leaves some out. The data hold hundreds of thousands of clones, with roughly 94% observed a single time. Specimen: thymocytes. The receptors come from a human donor.

This clone was picked up a small number of times. The chain is built from TRBV25-1 and TRBJ2-1; a weak D match, TRBD2 (5 bases). CDR1 is MGHDK and CDR2 is SYGVNS in the germline V gene. The length of the CDR3 is 17 residues. V was cut by 11 bases and J by 2 bases, with 25 bases left in between. The CDR3 is CAPAAHERDHPYNEQFF. The CDR3 DNA is TGTGCCCCAGCAGCTCATGAGAGGGATCACCCCTACAATGAGCAGTTCTTC.

The chain combines TRBV7-2 with TRBJ2-1, with TRBD1 matching over 7 bases. This CDR3 spans 14 amino acids. CDR1 and CDR2 from the germline V gene are SGHTA and FQGNSA. The V and J ends lost 4 bases and 6 bases, in that order; junction bases with no gene match: 6. The CDR3 region has the DNA TGTGCCAGCAGCTCTAGGGGGACAGCCAATGAGCAGTTCTTC. Translating it yields CASSSRGTANEQFF.

This chain links TRBV27 with TRBJ2-1, with 13 bases that match TRBD2. The CDR3 sequence is 16 residues long. J lost 7 bases, V lost 5 bases, and 8 bases had no gene match. CDR1 is MNHEY, CDR2 SMNVEV, per germline (reference sequence). CDR3 sequence reads: CASSVTSGRGLNEQFF. The DNA of the CDR3 is TGTGCCAGCAGTGTTACTAGCGGGAGGGGTTTAAATGAGCAGTTCTTC.

The rearrangement uses TRBV6-1 and TRBJ2-6; no clear D. V was clipped by 1 base and J by 3 bases, with 4 bases between them. This CDR3 has 14 amino acids. CDR1 MNHNS and CDR2 SASEGT come from the germline V gene. Here the CDR3 reads CASSEGGGANVLTF. CDR3 bases: TGTGCCAGCAGTGAAGGAGGTGGGGCCAACGTCCTGACTTTC.

The J gene is TRBJ2-1, the V gene TRBV5-1, with 8 bases that match TRBD1. CDR1 and CDR2 from the germline V gene are SGHRS and YFSETQ. Trimming took 4 bases from V and 5 from J; bases not matched to a gene: 5. The CDR3 sequence is 14 residues long. The CDR3 region is CASSGTGNNNEQFF. Written as DNA, the CDR3 is TGCGCCAGCAGCGGGACAGGCAATAACAATGAGCAGTTCTTC.

This chain connects TRBV27 to TRBJ2-7; 14 bases align to TRBD2. The CDR3 consists of 16 residues. CDR1 and CDR2 (germline): MNHEY, SMNVEV (reference sequence). The V gene end was trimmed by 5 bases and the J gene end by 4 bases; junction bases not matched to a gene: 7. The CDR3 sequence is CASSPGLAGAKYEQYF. Here the CDR3 DNA reads TGTGCCAGCAGTCCGGGACTAGCGGGAGCGAAGTACGAGCAGTACTTC.

CDR3 in amino acids: CASSRLRDGEQFF. CDR3 DNA: TGTGCCAGCAGCCGACTCAGGGACGGTGAGCAGTTCTTC. The rearrangement links TRBV11-1 to TRBJ2-1, with D perhaps given as TRBD1 or TRBD2 (5 bases each). From germline, CDR1 is SGHAT and CDR2 FQDESV (reference sequence). This CDR3 has 13 amino acids. Between the trimmed V and J ends, which lost 5 bases and 9 bases, there was a span of 14 bases.

The genes are TRBV15 and TRBJ1-5, with D hard to call. The V end lost 0 bases, the J end lost 6 bases, and 12 bases lay between the germline ends. The germline CDR1 and CDR2 sequences are LNHNV and YYDKDF (reference sequence). The CDR3 extends over 15 amino acids. CDR3 sequence reads: CATSRDRRGGQPQHF. The CDR3 nucleotides read TGTGCCACCAGCAGAGATCGGCGGGGAGGTCAGCCCCAGCATTTT.

CDR3 DNA: TGTGCCAGTAGCTCGTGGGTAGAACTCTCCAATGAGCAGTTCTTC. It is translated as CASSSWVELSNEQFF. The chain links TRBV19 to TRBJ2-1; D is unresolved. Germline V CDR1 and CDR2: LNHDA, SQIVND (reference sequence). This CDR3 is 15 amino acids long. V shed 6 bases and J shed 6 bases, with 18 bases lying between them. Variable domain in full (rest from reference TRBV19 and TRBJ2-1): DGGITQSPKYLFRKEGQNVTLSCEQNLNHDAMYWYRQDPGQGLRLIYYSQIVNDFQKGDIAEGYSVSREKKESFPLTVTSAQKNPTAFYLCASSSWVELSNEQFFGPGTRLTVL.

The V and J genes are TRBV19 and TRBJ1-1; D not certain. The germline V and J ends were trimmed by 3 bases and 2 bases, with 10 bases remaining between them. This CDR3 spans 14 amino acids. Germline V CDR1 and CDR2: LNHDA, SQIVND (reference sequence). The CDR3 bases are TGTGCCAGTAGTATCCGGACGTTAAACACTGAAGCTTTCTTT. Its translation is CASSIRTLNTEAFF.

This chain joins TRBV7-8 and TRBJ2-1; 13 nucleotides agree with TRBD2. The CDR3 contains 19 residues. The germline gives CDR1 SGHVS, CDR2 FQNEAQ. After removal of 4 bases from V and 9 bases from J, the junction contained 18 bases not matched to a gene. This CDR3 reads CASSSWTSGRPKLPTEQFF. For the CDR3, the DNA is TGTGCCAGCAGCTCCTGGACTAGCGGGAGACCCAAACTTCCCACTGAGCAGTTCTTC.